The source of this TCR beta chain is a study of post-analysis software for immune sequencing data. Overall study findings and caveats: F measure clustering grouped samples strongly by preparation batch. Controls had lower frequencies than patients of 4 or 5 TRBV segments, which included TRBV5-6, TRBV5-1 and TRBV20-1. For normalized Chao1 diversity, multiple sclerosis patients scored significantly lower than controls did.

This CDR3 spans 14 amino acids. In germline, CDR1 is SGHRS, CDR2 YFSETQ. The germline V and J ends were trimmed by 5 bases and 1 base, with 11 bases remaining between them. For this clonotype: The target antigen is unknown.

Unique-molecular-identifier-tagged TCR beta cDNA libraries were used. From the PCR reads, TCRdb called clonotypes with MiXCR, one entry per CDR3 protein. Among some 370,000 distinct CDR3 sequences listed, approximately 38% were seen once. Sequenced input: blood. J is TRBJ2-3 and V is TRBV5-1, with a weak D call TRBD2 (5 bases). This TCR derives from a girl aged 5 to 17 with multiple sclerosis. The CDR3 is CASSSLGGTDTQYF. DNA for the CDR3: TGCGCCAGCAGTTCCCTCGGGGGCACAGATACGCAGTATTTT.